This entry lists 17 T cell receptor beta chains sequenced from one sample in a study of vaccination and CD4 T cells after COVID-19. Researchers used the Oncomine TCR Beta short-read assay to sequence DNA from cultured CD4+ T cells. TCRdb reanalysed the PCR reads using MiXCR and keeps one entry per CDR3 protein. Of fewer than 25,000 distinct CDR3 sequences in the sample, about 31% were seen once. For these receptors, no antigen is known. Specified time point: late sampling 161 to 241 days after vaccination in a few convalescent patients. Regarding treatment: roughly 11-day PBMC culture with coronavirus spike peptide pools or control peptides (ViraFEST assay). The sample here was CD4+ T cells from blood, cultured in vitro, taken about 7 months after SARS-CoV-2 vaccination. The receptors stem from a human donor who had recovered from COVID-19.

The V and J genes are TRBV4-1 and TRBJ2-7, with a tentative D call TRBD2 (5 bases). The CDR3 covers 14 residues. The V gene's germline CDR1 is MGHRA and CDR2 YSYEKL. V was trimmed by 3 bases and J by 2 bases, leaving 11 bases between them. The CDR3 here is CASSQADSAYEQYF. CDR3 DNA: TGCGCCAGCAGCCAGGCGGACTCGGCCTACGAGCAGTACTTC.

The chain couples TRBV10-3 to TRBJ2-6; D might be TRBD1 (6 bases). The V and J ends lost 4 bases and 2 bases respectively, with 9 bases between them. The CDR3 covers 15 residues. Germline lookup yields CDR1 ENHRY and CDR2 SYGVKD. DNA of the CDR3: TGTGCCATCAGTGTTGCAGGGGCTGGGGCCAACGTCCTGACTTTC. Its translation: CAISVAGAGANVLTF.

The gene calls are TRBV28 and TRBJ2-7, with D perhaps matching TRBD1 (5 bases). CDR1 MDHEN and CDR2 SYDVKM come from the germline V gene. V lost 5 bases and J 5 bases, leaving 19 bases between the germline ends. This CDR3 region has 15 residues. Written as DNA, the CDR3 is TGTGCCAGCAGTCTCTATGGCGCCCCAGGGCACGAGCAGTACTTC. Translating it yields CASSLYGAPGHEQYF.

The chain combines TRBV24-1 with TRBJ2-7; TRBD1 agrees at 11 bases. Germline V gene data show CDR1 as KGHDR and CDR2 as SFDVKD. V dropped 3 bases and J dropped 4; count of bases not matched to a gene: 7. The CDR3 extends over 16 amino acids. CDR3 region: CATSDPGTGGIYEQYF. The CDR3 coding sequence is TGTGCCACCAGTGATCCCGGGACAGGGGGAATATACGAGCAGTACTTC.

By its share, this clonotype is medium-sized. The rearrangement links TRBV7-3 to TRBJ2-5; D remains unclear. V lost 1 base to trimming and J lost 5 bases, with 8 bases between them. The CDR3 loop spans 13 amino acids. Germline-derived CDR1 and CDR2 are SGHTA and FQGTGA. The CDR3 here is CASSLRMGETQYF. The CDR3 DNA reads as TGTGCCAGCAGCTTAAGGATGGGGGAGACCCAGTACTTC.

The CDR3 DNA reads as TGTGCCAGCAGTCGTTCCCCTCCCGAATGGACCACAGATACGCAGTATTTT. It encodes CASSRSPPEWTTDTQYF. V gene TRBV27 combines with J gene TRBJ2-3; D is undetermined. V was clipped by 5 bases and J by 2 bases, with 20 bases between them. Germline CDR1 and CDR2: MNHEY and SMNVEV (reference sequence). The CDR3 is made up of 17 amino acids.

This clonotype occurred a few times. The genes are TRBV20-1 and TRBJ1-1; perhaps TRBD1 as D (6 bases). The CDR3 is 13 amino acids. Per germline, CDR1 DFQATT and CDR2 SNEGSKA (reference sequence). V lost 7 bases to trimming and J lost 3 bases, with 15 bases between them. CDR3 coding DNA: TGCAGTGTCAGCATCGAGGGGGACACTGAAGCTTTCTTT. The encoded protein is CSVSIEGDTEAFF.

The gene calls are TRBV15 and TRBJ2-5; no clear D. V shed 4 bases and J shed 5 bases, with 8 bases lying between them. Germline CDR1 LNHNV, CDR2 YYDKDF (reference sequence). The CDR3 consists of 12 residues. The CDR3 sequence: CATSKGLETQYF. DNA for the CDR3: TGTGCCACCAGCAAGGGTTTGGAGACCCAGTACTTC.

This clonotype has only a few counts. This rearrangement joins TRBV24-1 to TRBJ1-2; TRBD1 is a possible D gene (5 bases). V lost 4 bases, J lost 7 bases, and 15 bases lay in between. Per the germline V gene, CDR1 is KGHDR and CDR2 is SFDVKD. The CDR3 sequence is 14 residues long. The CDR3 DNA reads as TGTGCCACCAGTGAGGGCGGGGGTTTAAGTGGCTACACCTTC. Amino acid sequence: CATSEGGGLSGYTF.

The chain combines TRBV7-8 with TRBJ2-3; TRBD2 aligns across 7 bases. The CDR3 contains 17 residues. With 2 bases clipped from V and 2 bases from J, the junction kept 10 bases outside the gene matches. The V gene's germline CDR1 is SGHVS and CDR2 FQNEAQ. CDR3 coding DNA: TGTGCCAGCAGCTTAACCTGGGGAGCGGGACTCACAGATACGCAGTATTTT. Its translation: CASSLTWGAGLTDTQYF.

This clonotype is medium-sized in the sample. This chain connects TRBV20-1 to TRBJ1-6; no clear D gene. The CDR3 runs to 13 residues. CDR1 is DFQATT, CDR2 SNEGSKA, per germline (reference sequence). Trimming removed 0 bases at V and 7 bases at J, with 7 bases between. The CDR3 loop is CSARDGRNSPLHF. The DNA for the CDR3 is TGCAGTGCTAGAGACGGGAGGAATTCACCCCTCCACTTT.

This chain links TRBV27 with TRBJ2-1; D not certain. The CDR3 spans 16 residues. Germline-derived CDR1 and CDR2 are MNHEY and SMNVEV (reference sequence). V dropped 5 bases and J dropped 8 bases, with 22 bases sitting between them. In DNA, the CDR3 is TGTGCCAGCAGTACCAACGAACGGAGCAGCTTCTATGAGCAGTTCTTC. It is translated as CASSTNERSSFYEQFF.

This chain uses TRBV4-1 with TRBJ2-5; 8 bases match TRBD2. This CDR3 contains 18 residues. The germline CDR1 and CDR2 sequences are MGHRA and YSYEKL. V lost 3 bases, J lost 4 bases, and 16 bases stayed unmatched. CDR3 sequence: CASSHGRGREVMRETQYF. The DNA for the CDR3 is TGCGCCAGCAGCCATGGCCGGGGGCGGGAGGTTATGAGAGAGACCCAGTACTTC.

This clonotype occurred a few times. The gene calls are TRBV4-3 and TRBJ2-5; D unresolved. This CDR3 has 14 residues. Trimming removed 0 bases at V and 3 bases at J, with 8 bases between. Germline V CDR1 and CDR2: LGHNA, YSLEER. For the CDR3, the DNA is TGCGCCAGCAGCCAAGATGCAACAGAAGAGACCCAGTACTTC. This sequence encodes CASSQDATEETQYF.

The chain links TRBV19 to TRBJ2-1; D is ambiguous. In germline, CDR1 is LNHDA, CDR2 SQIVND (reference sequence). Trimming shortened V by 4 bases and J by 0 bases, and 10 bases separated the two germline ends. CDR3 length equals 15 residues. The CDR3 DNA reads TGTGCCAGTAGTAATAGGAAGAGCTCCTACAATGAGCAGTTCTTC. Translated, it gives CASSNRKSSYNEQFF.

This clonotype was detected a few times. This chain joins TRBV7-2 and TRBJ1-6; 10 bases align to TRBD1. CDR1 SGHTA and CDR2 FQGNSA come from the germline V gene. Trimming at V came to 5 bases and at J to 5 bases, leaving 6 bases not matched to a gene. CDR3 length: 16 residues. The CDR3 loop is CASSPRGTGDNSPLHF. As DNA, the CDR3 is TGTGCCAGCAGCCCTCGCGGGACAGGGGATAATTCACCCCTCCACTTT.

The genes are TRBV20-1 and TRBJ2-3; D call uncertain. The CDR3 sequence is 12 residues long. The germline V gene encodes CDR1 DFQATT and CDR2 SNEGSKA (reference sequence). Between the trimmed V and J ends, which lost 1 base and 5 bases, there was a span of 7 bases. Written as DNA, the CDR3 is TGCAGTGCTAGAGGGCCAATAGATACGCAGTATTTT. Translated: CSARGPIDTQYF.